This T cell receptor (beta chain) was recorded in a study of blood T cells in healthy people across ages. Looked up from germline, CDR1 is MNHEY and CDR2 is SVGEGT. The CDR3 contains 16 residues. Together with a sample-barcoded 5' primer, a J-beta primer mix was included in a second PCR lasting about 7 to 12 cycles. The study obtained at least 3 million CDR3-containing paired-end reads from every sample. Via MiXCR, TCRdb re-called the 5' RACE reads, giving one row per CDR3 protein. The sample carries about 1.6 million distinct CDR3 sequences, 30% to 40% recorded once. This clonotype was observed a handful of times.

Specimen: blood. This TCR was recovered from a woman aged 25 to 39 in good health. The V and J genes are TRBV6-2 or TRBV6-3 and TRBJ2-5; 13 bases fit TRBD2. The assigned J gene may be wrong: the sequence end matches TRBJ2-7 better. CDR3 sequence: CASNELAGGKIDEQYF. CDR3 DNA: TGTGCCAGCAACGAACTAGCGGGAGGGAAAATTGACGAGCAGTACTTC.